This TCR beta chain was captured in a study of blood T cell repertoires in COVID-19. The method was immunoSEQ multiplex PCR; TCRdb's version includes in-frame clones alone and lacks a portion of them. The sample lists 380,000 or so clones, roughly 90% occurring once. The CDR3 has 15 residues. Germline trimming cut 5 bases from V and 5 bases from J; bases unmatched to any gene: 12. CDR1 and CDR2 from the germline V gene are SGHNT and YENEEA. The sequence was collected from a man aged 35-49 years with acute or convalescent COVID-19. The sequencing sample was made of peripheral blood. This chain uses TRBV11-3 with TRBJ2-7; 7 nucleotides agree with TRBD1. The CDR3 DNA reads TGTGCCAGCAGCCATGGGGAGACAGGGATACACGAGCAGTACTTC. It is translated as CASSHGETGIHEQYF.